A single sample is the source of the 16 T cell receptor beta chains below, sequenced in a study of shared clonotypes between healthy human individuals. Produced via immunoSEQ multiplex PCR; TCRdb's table is partial and in-frame only. The sample lists millions of clones; 85% to 95% were seen once. The sample was naive CD4+ T cells sorted from blood. The subset here: CD45RA+ positively selected. The receptors were gathered from a man aged 18 to 29 in good health.

With regard to this clone: Other nucleotide sequences from this sample produce the same CDR3. V usage is TRBV28 and J usage is TRBJ1-1; D remains unclear. The CDR3 spans 12 residues. Trimming removed 2 bases from V and 3 bases from J, with 4 bases in between. Germline V gives CDR1 MDHEN, CDR2 SYDVKM. Here the CDR3 reads CASSLRYTEAFF. As DNA, the CDR3 is TGTGCCAGCAGTTTAAGATACACTGAAGCTTTCTTT.

The chain couples TRBV7-9 to TRBJ2-7, with D perhaps TRBD1 or TRBD2 (5 bases each). Between the trimmed V and J ends, which lost 1 base and 0 bases, there was a span of 13 bases. The CDR3 is 16 amino acids. The germline V gene encodes CDR1 SEHNR and CDR2 FQNEAQ (reference sequence). CDR3 sequence (DNA): TGTGCCAGCAGCTTAGGCCCAGGGACGAGCTCCTACGAGCAGTACTTC. Translating it yields CASSLGPGTSSYEQYF.

The chain has TRBV19 and TRBJ1-5, with D possibly TRBD1 on 6 matching bases. The CDR3 contains 15 residues. Germline lookup yields CDR1 LNHDA and CDR2 SQIVND (reference sequence). Trimming took 5 bases from V and 7 from J, leaving 18 bases between them. The CDR3 DNA is TGTGCCAGTAGTCCTGTATTACAGGGAGGGCAGCCCCAGCATTTT. It codes for CASSPVLQGGQPQHF.

The chain is built from TRBV5-4 and TRBJ2-1; D possibly corresponds to TRBD2 (6 bases). The CDR3 is 16 residues long. Germline V CDR1 and CDR2: SGHNT, YYREEE (reference sequence). V lost 1 base and J lost 6, with 17 bases in between. The CDR3 region is CASSLISGGSGNEQFF. CDR3 DNA: TGTGCCAGCAGCTTGATTTCCGGGGGTTCGGGCAATGAGCAGTTCTTC.

The CDR3 sequence: CASRLLGAGLGETQYF. In DNA form, the CDR3 reads TGTGCCAGCAGGCTCCTCGGGGCGGGCCTTGGGGAGACCCAGTACTTC. The chain couples TRBV2 to TRBJ2-5; D tentatively fits TRBD1 or TRBD2 (5 bases each). The V and J ends lost 6 bases and 5 bases respectively, with 22 bases between them. The CDR3 totals 16 residues. Per germline, CDR1 SNHLY and CDR2 FYNNEI.

About this clone: This specimen includes other DNA sequences encoding the same CDR3. This chain joins TRBV28 and TRBJ2-6; D is unresolved. The CDR3 is 15 residues long. Trimming took off 5 bases at V and 0 bases at J, with 8 bases between the two ends. Germline V lookup: CDR1 MDHEN, CDR2 SYDVKM. The CDR3 is CASSRGSSGANVLTF. The CDR3 coding sequence is TGTGCCAGCAGTCGCGGAAGCTCTGGGGCCAACGTCCTGACTTTC.

The rearrangement uses TRBV5-1 and TRBJ2-3; possible D gene TRBD1, 5 bases. V was cut by 0 bases and J by 1 base, with 12 bases left in between. Germline V CDR1 and CDR2: SGHRS, YFSETQ. The CDR3 sequence is 16 residues long. The CDR3 protein is CASSLASGSRTDTQYF. In DNA form, the CDR3 reads TGCGCCAGCAGCTTGGCGTCAGGGTCCCGCACAGATACGCAGTATTTT.

The V gene is TRBV7-9, the J gene TRBJ2-7, with 8 bases identical to TRBD1. After removal of 3 bases from V and 0 bases from J, the junction contained 7 bases not matched to a gene. CDR3 length equals 16 residues. Germline lookup yields CDR1 SEHNR and CDR2 FQNEAQ (reference sequence). In nucleotides, the CDR3 is TGTGCCAGCAGCTTCGGACAGGGAGGAAGCTCCTACGAGCAGTACTTC. It specifies CASSFGQGGSSYEQYF.

The chain carries TRBV28 and TRBJ2-1; 8 positions match TRBD2. CDR3 length: 15 residues. Trimming took 6 bases from V and 4 from J; bases not matched to a gene: 8. CDR1 and CDR2 from the germline V gene are MDHEN and SYDVKM. CDR3 residues: CASSQSGGLYNEQFF. As DNA, the CDR3 is TGTGCCAGCAGCCAAAGCGGGGGATTATACAATGAGCAGTTCTTC.

This sequence joins TRBV19 and TRBJ2-5; 9 bases are shared with TRBD2. The CDR3 is 14 residues long. Trimming took 6 bases from V and 0 from J; bases not matched to a gene: 2. In germline, CDR1 is LNHDA, CDR2 SQIVND (reference sequence). The chain's CDR3 is CASSRGGDQETQYF. DNA for the CDR3: TGTGCCAGTAGCCGCGGGGGGGACCAAGAGACCCAGTACTTC.

The V and J genes are TRBV9 and TRBJ2-1; D is ambiguous. Germline assignment: CDR1 SGDLS and CDR2 YYNGEE. This CDR3 comprises 12 residues. With 0 bases removed from V and 8 bases from J, the gap between germline ends came to 6 bases. The CDR3 spells CASSVGTHEQFF. The CDR3 DNA reads as TGTGCCAGCAGCGTAGGAACCCATGAGCAGTTCTTC.

The chain is built from TRBV10-2 and TRBJ2-5, with D uncertain. The CDR3 spans 13 residues. Per the germline V gene, CDR1 is WSHSY and CDR2 is SAAADI. V was trimmed by 3 bases and J by 1 base, leaving 6 bases between them. CDR3 DNA: TGCGCCAGCAGTGACCGGATCCAAGAGACCCAGTACTTC. As protein: CASSDRIQETQYF.

CDR3 region: CASSIPGTGSYEQYF. The DNA of the CDR3 is TGTGCCAGCAGCATTCCCGGGACAGGTTCCTACGAGCAGTACTTC. V and J are TRBV5-4 and TRBJ2-7; 8 nucleotides match TRBD1. After removal of 4 bases from V and 1 base from J, the junction contained 7 bases not matched to a gene. Looked up from germline, CDR1 is SGHNT and CDR2 is YYREEE (reference sequence). The CDR3 contains 15 residues.

The chain joins TRBV18 to TRBJ2-7; TRBD1 is a possible D gene (6 bases). CDR1 and CDR2 (germline): KGHSH, LQKENI. The length of the CDR3 is 15 residues. V lost 3 bases to trimming and J lost 0 bases, with 12 bases between them. CDR3 amino acids: CASSPNRAISYEQYF. DNA for the CDR3: TGTGCCAGCTCACCGAACAGGGCAATCTCCTACGAGCAGTACTTC.

The CDR3 loop is CASSLLAGGNEKLFF. In DNA form, the CDR3 reads TGTGCCAGCAGCTTGTTGGCAGGGGGTAATGAAAAACTGTTTTTT. The rearrangement links TRBV5-4 to TRBJ1-4, with 7 bases fitting TRBD1. The V gene's germline CDR1 is SGHNT and CDR2 YYREEE (reference sequence). V trimming: 1 base; J trimming: 4 bases; junction bases outside the gene matches: 4. The CDR3 sequence is 15 residues long.

The chain combines TRBV5-4 with TRBJ2-4; D is perhaps TRBD1 or TRBD2 (5 bases each). V shed 3 bases and J shed 8 bases, with 15 bases lying between them. The CDR3 covers 14 residues. Germline CDR1 reads SGHNT; CDR2 reads YYREEE (reference sequence). Here the CDR3 DNA reads TGTGCCAGCAGCTCCGGGACCACCATGGACATTCAGTACTTC. Amino acids: CASSSGTTMDIQYF.